This TCR beta chain comes out of a study of T cells in Graves' hyperthyroidism and ophthalmopathy. Notes on the study in general: The model made its ophthalmopathy prediction, and onset followed a median about 6 months later. From stable hyperthyroidism, ophthalmopathy was set apart by a 13 V-J model.

The CDR3 loop spans 13 amino acids. The V and J ends lost 7 bases and 5 bases respectively, with 12 bases between them. Amplification of TCR beta CDR3 regions used RNA as the template. A first-round RT-PCR of the TCR CDR3 used the HTBI primer set. TCRdb analysed the multiplex PCR reads with MiXCR anew, one entry per CDR3 protein. The table records hundreds of thousands of distinct CDR3 sequences, less than 25% of them present only once. This clonotype was detected ten times or more. Its antigen is as yet unknown. The rearrangement joins TRBV12-3 or TRBV12-4 to TRBJ2-1, with D hard to call. Sequencing was carried out using blood. This TCR was recovered from a woman between 65 and 79 years old with Graves' ophthalmopathy. The CDR3 sequence: CASTTSRNNEQFF. In DNA, the CDR3 is TGTGCCAGCACCACATCTAGGAACAATGAGCAGTTCTTC.